This TCR beta chain is drawn from a study of response to subunit inactivated influenza vaccine. The study, taken as a whole, reports: Researchers suggested that each seasonal influenza vaccination recruits few new T cells.

This clonotype was found a few times. No antigen is known for it. Germline CDR1 MNHEY, CDR2 SVGEGT. Between the trimmed V and J ends, which lost 6 bases and 3 bases, there was a span of 17 bases. CDR3 size: 15 residues. Each CDR3 protein gets one entry after TCRdb re-called the RT-PCR reads with MiXCR. The table has some 800,000 distinct CDR3 sequences, approximately 22% seen once. This clonotype was sampled from a man aged 50 or older who received an inactivated influenza vaccine. The rearrangement joins TRBV6-2 or TRBV6-3 to TRBJ1-2; TRBD1 might be the D (5 bases). The source material was PBMCs from blood, sampled 4 to 6 days after vaccination. CDR3 coding DNA: TGTGCCAGCAGATCTCCCGGCAGGGCCCACTATGGCTACACCTTC. It codes for CASRSPGRAHYGYTF.